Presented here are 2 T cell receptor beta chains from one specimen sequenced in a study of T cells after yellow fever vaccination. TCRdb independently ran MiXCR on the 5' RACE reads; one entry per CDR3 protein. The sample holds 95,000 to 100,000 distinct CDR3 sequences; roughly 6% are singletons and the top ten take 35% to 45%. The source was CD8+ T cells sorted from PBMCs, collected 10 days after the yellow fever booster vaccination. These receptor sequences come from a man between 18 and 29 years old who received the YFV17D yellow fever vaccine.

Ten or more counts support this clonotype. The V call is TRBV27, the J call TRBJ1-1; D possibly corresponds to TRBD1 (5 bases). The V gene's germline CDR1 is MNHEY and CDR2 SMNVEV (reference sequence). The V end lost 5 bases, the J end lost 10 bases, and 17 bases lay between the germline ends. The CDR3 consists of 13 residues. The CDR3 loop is CASSPTLGGGAFF. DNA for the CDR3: TGTGCCAGCAGTCCGACCTTGGGGGGGGGAGCTTTCTTT.

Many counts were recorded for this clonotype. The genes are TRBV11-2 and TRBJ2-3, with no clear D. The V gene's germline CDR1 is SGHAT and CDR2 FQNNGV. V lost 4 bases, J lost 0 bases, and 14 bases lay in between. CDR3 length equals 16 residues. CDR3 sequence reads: CASSSFLASSTDTQYF. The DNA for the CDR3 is TGTGCCAGCAGCTCCTTCTTAGCATCCAGCACAGATACGCAGTATTTT.